These 20 T cell receptor beta chains were all obtained from the same sample, sequenced in a study of cytomegalovirus exposure and HLA in healthy donors. The PCR made use of 60 Vbeta and 13 Jbeta primers. Only in-frame clones appear in the TCRdb table, and some are missing; sequencing was by immunoSEQ multiplex PCR. The sample has around 150,000 clones, less than 85% seen once. The specimen sequenced was PBMCs. These receptors were collected from a middle-aged man in good health and CMV-seronegative.

The V gene is TRBV15, the J gene TRBJ1-1; the D is unclear. The germline gives CDR1 LNHNV, CDR2 YYDKDF (reference sequence). Trimming stripped 2 bases from V and 3 bases from J, with 7 bases between. The CDR3 is 13 amino acids. CDR3 in DNA: TGTGCCACCAGCAGATCAGGTTACACTGAAGCTTTCTTT. Protein sequence: CATSRSGYTEAFF.

This clone was seen just once. This rearrangement joins TRBV7-8 to TRBJ2-3; TRBD2 aligns across 13 bases. The CDR3 length is 17 residues. V gave up 4 bases and J gave up 3 bases; unmatched junction bases: 7. Looked up from germline, CDR1 is SGHVS and CDR2 is FQNEAQ. The CDR3 coding sequence is TGTGCCAGCAGCTCCGGGACTAGCGGGATTTGGACAGATACGCAGTATTTT. The encoded protein is CASSSGTSGIWTDTQYF. Filled out from reference TRBV7-8 and TRBJ2-3, the complete variable domain reads GAGVSQSPRYKVAKRGQDVALRCDPISGHVSLFWYQQALGQGPEFLTYFQNEAQLDKSGLPSDRFFAERPEGSVSTLKIQRTQQEDSAVYLCASSSGTSGIWTDTQYFGPGTRLTVL.

The chain has TRBV29-1 and TRBJ1-2; TRBD1 aligns across 9 bases. Unmatched junction bases numbered 1, after V lost 6 bases and J lost 2 bases. The CDR3 has 12 amino acids. Germline CDR1 and CDR2: SQVTM and ANQGSEA. The CDR3 sequence: CSVGQGNYGYTF. CDR3 bases: TGCAGCGTCGGACAGGGGAACTATGGCTACACCTTC.

This chain links TRBV7-8 with TRBJ1-4; TRBD1 agrees at 10 bases. The CDR3 length is 14 residues. J lost 7 bases, V lost 5 bases, and 4 bases had no gene match. CDR1 and CDR2 (germline): SGHVS, FQNEAQ. The CDR3 region has the DNA TGTGCCAGCAGCAAGACAGGGGGCGGTGAAAAACTGTTTTTT. It encodes CASSKTGGGEKLFF.

V and J are TRBV12-5 and TRBJ2-1; 8 positions match TRBD2. The CDR3 runs 17 residues. V gave up 2 bases and J gave up 0 bases; unmatched junction bases: 6. The germline V gene has CDR1 LGHNT and CDR2 FRNRAP. This chain's CDR3 is CASGLSRGGFSYNEQFF. The CDR3 DNA reads TGTGCTAGTGGTTTGTCACGGGGGGGTTTCTCCTACAATGAGCAGTTCTTC.

The rearrangement joins TRBV2 to TRBJ2-5; D possibly corresponds to TRBD1 (6 bases). The closer fit of TRBJ2-7 to the DNA end suggests the J call may be wrong. The CDR3 is 14 amino acids. Germline V gene sequence: CDR1 SNHLY, CDR2 FYNNEI. DNA of the CDR3: TGTGCCAGCAGTGAAACAGGGTCGGCCTACGAGCAGTACTTC. Its protein is CASSETGSAYEQYF.

The gene calls are TRBV7-3 and TRBJ2-1, with a possible D match to TRBD2 (6 bases). The germline CDR1 and CDR2 sequences are SGHTA and FQGTGA. The CDR3 consists of 14 residues. V was trimmed by 2 bases and J by 5 bases, leaving 10 bases between them. CDR3 DNA: TGTGCCAGCAGCTTAGCGGGACCTAACAATGAGCAGTTCTTC. Its protein product is CASSLAGPNNEQFF.

This rearrangement joins TRBV4-3 to TRBJ2-1; TRBD2 aligns across 13 bases. V lost 3 bases, J lost 2 bases, and 10 bases stayed unmatched. This CDR3 has 19 amino acids. CDR1 is LGHNA and CDR2 is YSLEER in the germline V gene. The CDR3: CASSHPIRLAGGPYNEQFF. CDR3 coding DNA: TGCGCCAGCAGCCATCCCATCAGACTAGCGGGGGGCCCCTACAATGAGCAGTTCTTC.

The rearrangement links TRBV19 to TRBJ2-1; 9 positions match TRBD2. The germline V gene has CDR1 LNHDA and CDR2 SQIVND (reference sequence). The CDR3 extends over 14 amino acids. Trimming removed 6 bases from V and 8 bases from J; junction bases left unmatched: 8. The CDR3 loop reads CASSGGGVRDEQFF. In nucleotides, the CDR3 is TGTGCCAGTAGCGGCGGGGGGGTTAGGGATGAGCAGTTCTTC.

V is TRBV5-1 and J is TRBJ1-4, with D uncertain. The V gene's germline CDR1 is SGHRS and CDR2 YFSETQ. The CDR3 is 14 amino acids. V dropped 0 bases and J dropped 6 bases, with 9 bases sitting between them. The CDR3 nucleotides read TGCGCCAGCAGCTTGGGGGCAGGTGATGAAAAACTGTTTTTT. Its protein product is CASSLGAGDEKLFF.

The rearrangement links TRBV27 to TRBJ2-1; 11 positions match TRBD2. Germline V gene sequence: CDR1 MNHEY, CDR2 SMNVEV (reference sequence). CDR3 size: 16 residues. J lost 15 bases, V lost 5 bases, and 18 bases had no gene match. The CDR3 DNA reads as TGTGCCAGCAGTCCCCTTCTAGCGGGAGGCCCATATAGCGGGTTCTTC. As protein: CASSPLLAGGPYSGFF.

This chain joins TRBV30 and TRBJ2-1; TRBD2 matches 10 bases. The J segment lost 6 bases and the V segment lost 4 bases, leaving 3 bases of the junction unmatched. CDR3 size: 13 residues. CDR1 is GTSNPN, CDR2 SVGIG, per germline (reference sequence). CDR3 loop: CAWNLAGVNEQFF. In DNA form, the CDR3 reads TGTGCCTGGAATCTAGCGGGAGTCAATGAGCAGTTCTTC. The variable domain in full, with the rest retrieved from reference TRBV30 and TRBJ2-1, is SQTIHQWPATLVQPVGSPLSLECTVEGTSNPNLYWYRQAAGRGLQLLFYSVGIGQISSEVPQNLSASRPQDRQFILSSKKLLLSDSGFYLCAWNLAGVNEQFFGPGTRLTVL.

The chain uses TRBV4-2 and TRBJ1-6, with D maybe TRBD1 (6 bases). V was clipped by 4 bases and J by 4 bases, with 8 bases between them. The CDR3 runs to 14 residues. The V gene's germline CDR1 is LGHNA and CDR2 YNFKEQ. The CDR3 bases are TGTGCCAGCAGCCTCGGACAGTATAATTCACCCCTCCACTTT. As protein: CASSLGQYNSPLHF.

The CDR3 loop reads CASSFGGGYNEQFF. CDR3 nucleotide sequence: TGTGCCAGCAGCTTCGGGGGGGGTTACAATGAGCAGTTCTTC. This chain joins TRBV7-3 and TRBJ2-1, with 8 bases identical to TRBD2. This CDR3 is built from 14 residues. V shed 3 bases and J 4 bases; nucleotides not matched to a gene: 2. Looked up from germline, CDR1 is SGHTA and CDR2 is FQGTGA.

The chain has TRBV9 and TRBJ2-1; 8 nucleotides align to TRBD2. Per the germline V gene, CDR1 is SGDLS and CDR2 is YYNGEE. Trimming at V came to 0 bases and at J to 12 bases, leaving 2 bases not matched to a gene. CDR3 size: 12 residues. CDR3 DNA sequence: TGTGCCAGCAGCGTAGGGACTAGCATGCAGTTCTTC. Protein product: CASSVGTSMQFF. Based on the CDR3 plus reference TRBV9 and TRBJ2-1, the full variable domain is DSGVTQTPKHLITATGQRVTLRCSPRSGDLSVYWYQQSLDQGLQFLIQYYNGEERAKGNILERFSAQQFPDLHSELNLSSLELGDSALYFCASSVGTSMQFFGPGTRLTVL.

Here the CDR3 DNA reads TGTGCCAGCAGTTACGGTAGCGGGAGATTCGAGCAGTACTTC. This translates into CASSYGSGRFEQYF. The chain uses TRBV6-5 and TRBJ2-7; the match to TRBD2 covers 9 bases. Trimming removed 2 bases from V and 6 bases from J; junction bases left unmatched: 5. There are 14 residues in the CDR3. Germline CDR1 reads MNHEY; CDR2 reads SVGAGI.

This clone was detected only once. J is TRBJ1-1 and V is TRBV6-1; tentatively, D is TRBD1 (5 bases). Germline-derived CDR1 and CDR2 are MNHNS and SASEGT. The CDR3 length is 16 residues. V lost 4 bases and J 4 bases, leaving 19 bases between the germline ends. CDR3 DNA: TGTGCCAGCAGTGCGCGGGACGGTGGCATTTTCACTGAAGCTTTCTTT. It codes for CASSARDGGIFTEAFF.

This chain links TRBV7-2 with TRBJ2-1; TRBD2 aligns across 7 bases. From germline, CDR1 is SGHTA and CDR2 FQGNSA. The CDR3 sequence is 15 residues long. Unmatched junction bases numbered 8, after V lost 2 bases and J lost 7 bases. The CDR3 loop reads CASSLWASGVNEQFF. As DNA, the CDR3 is TGTGCCAGCAGCTTATGGGCTAGCGGAGTTAATGAGCAGTTCTTC.

This sequence joins TRBV20-1 and TRBJ2-3; 7 nucleotides agree with TRBD1. V was clipped by 6 bases and J by 4 bases; unmatched bases: 1. Germline lookup yields CDR1 DFQATT and CDR2 SNEGSKA (reference sequence). CDR3 length: 11 amino acids. CDR3 in DNA: TGCAGTGCCGACAGGGCAGATACGCAGTATTTT. The encoded protein is CSADRADTQYF.

V usage is TRBV7-3 and J usage is TRBJ2-1, with TRBD2 identical over 12 bases. V lost 5 bases and J lost 1; bases outside the gene matches: 3. CDR3 length equals 16 residues. Germline values: CDR1 SGHTA, CDR2 FQGTGA. CDR3 nucleotides: TGTGCCAGCAGCCCTAGCGGGGGGGCTTCCTACAATGAGCAGTTCTTC. Protein sequence: CASSPSGGASYNEQFF.